The sequence of this T cell receptor (beta chain) was determined in a study of T cells after yellow fever vaccination. Study observations and caveats: Among primary-vaccination clones, most reappeared after the booster, at almost 98% for CD4 and 88% for CD8. The secondary response peaked faster, at day 5 versus 15, but was weaker. Abundant bulk-derived clonotypes could contaminate FACS-sorted repertoires.

This clonotype occurred many times. Its antigen is undetermined. In germline, CDR1 is DFQATT, CDR2 SNEGSKA (reference sequence). This CDR3 is 13 amino acids long. Losses at the gene ends were 7 bases for V and 2 bases for J; bases not matched to a gene: 5. 5'RACE template switching generated TCR cDNA, adding a universal primer site and UMIs. Via MiXCR, TCRdb re-called the 5' RACE reads, giving one row per CDR3 protein. This table has a few hundred thousand distinct CDR3 sequences, about 10% appearing once. Specimen: CD4+ T cells sorted from PBMCs, collected 5 days after the yellow fever booster vaccination. V gene TRBV20-1 combines with J gene TRBJ2-3, with 8 bases lining up with TRBD1. This TCR derives from a young man who received the YFV17D yellow fever vaccine. The CDR3 DNA follows: TGCAGTGTGCCAGGGGGCCCCACAGATACGCAGTATTTT. Amino acids: CSVPGGPTDTQYF.